This T cell receptor beta chain was obtained from a study of blood T cell repertoires in COVID-19. Study information: Sites across the United States, Italy and Spain contributed samples from acute and convalescent COVID-19.

Trimming stripped 5 bases from V and 5 bases from J, with 15 bases between. Germline values: CDR1 LNHDA, CDR2 SQIVND (reference sequence). This CDR3 contains 14 residues. Repertoires were generated with immunoSEQ multiplex PCR, while TCRdb's copy carries only in-frame clones and drops some. This sample has about 100,000 clones, with roughly 90% found just once. The V call is TRBV19, the J call TRBJ1-1; D might be TRBD1 (5 bases). The receptor's source is a man aged 45 to 65 with active COVID-19. The sample comprised peripheral blood. The CDR3 bases are TGTGCCAGTAGTGCCCACGGAGGGGTTACTGAAGCTTTCTTT. Its protein is CASSAHGGVTEAFF.